This T cell receptor (beta chain) stems from a study of blood T cell repertoires in COVID-19. About the research overall: Both acute and convalescent COVID-19 samples were obtained from the United States, Italy and Spain. From T cells, B-cell-depleted T cells, or PBMCs came the material, which was cDNA or gDNA.

Per the original data handling: It was from reference gene primer amplification that nucleated cell counts were estimated. Generated by immunoSEQ multiplex PCR, the TCRdb table keeps only in-frame clones and is missing some. The DNA gave D and trimming, while V, J and clone size come from that table. Among around 100,000 clones listed, roughly 84% were seen once. The sample taken for sequencing was peripheral blood. This receptor was taken from a man under 40 in a cohort sampled during active COVID-19.

In DNA form, the CDR3 reads TGTGCCAGCATCGGGGGGCGAGAGACCCAGTACTTC. Protein sequence: CASIGGRETQYF. The V and J genes are TRBV28 and TRBJ2-5, with D possibly TRBD2 on 7 matching bases. The length of the CDR3 is 12 residues. V lost 7 bases and J lost 4, with 10 bases in between. Per germline, CDR1 MDHEN and CDR2 SYDVKM.